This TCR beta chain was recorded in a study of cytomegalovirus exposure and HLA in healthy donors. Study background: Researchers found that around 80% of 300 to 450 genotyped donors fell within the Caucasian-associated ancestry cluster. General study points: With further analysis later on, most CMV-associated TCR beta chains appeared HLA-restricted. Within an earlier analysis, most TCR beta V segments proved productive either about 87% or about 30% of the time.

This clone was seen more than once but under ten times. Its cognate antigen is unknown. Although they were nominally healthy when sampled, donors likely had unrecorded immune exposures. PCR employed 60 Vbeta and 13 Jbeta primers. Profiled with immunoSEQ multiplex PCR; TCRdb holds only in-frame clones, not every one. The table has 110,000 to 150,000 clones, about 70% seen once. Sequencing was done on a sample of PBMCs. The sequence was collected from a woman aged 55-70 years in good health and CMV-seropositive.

The CDR3 DNA is TGCGCCAGCAGCTTCGGACAGTTCAACACTGAAGCTTTCTTT. Its translation is CASSFGQFNTEAFF. This sequence joins TRBV5-1 and TRBJ1-1; perhaps TRBD1 as D (6 bases). The CDR3 is made up of 14 amino acids. The germline gives CDR1 SGHRS, CDR2 YFSETQ. V gave up 2 bases and J gave up 2 bases, with 10 bases separating them.